This T cell receptor beta chain was captured in a study of blood T cell repertoires in COVID-19. The overall study: The analysed material was cDNA or gDNA that came from T cells, B-cell-depleted T cells, or PBMCs.

This clone came up a few times. This CDR3 region has 18 residues. V lost 3 bases, J lost 3 bases, and 24 bases lay in between. Germline V gene sequence: CDR1 SGHRS, CDR2 YFSETQ. TCRdb's table, derived via immunoSEQ multiplex PCR, lists solely in-frame clones and lacks some. Found here are 140,000 to 150,000 clones, 80% to 90% of them singletons; the top ten hold around 11%. This receptor was taken from a man aged 55 to 70 who had recovered from COVID-19. The sample was PBMCs or T cells enriched from blood (not recorded which). This chain links TRBV5-1 with TRBJ1-1; D is perhaps TRBD1 (6 bases). CDR3 bases: TGCGCCAGCAGCTCGTACAGGGAGAGAAAAATAAAGTACACTGAAGCTTTCTTT. Its translation: CASSSYRERKIKYTEAFF.